Presented here are 9 T cell receptor beta chains from one specimen sequenced in a study of response to subunit inactivated influenza vaccine. TCRdb ran MiXCR on the RT-PCR reads and lists one entry per CDR3 protein. The table lists approximately 520,000 distinct CDR3 sequences, less than 30% of them singletons. The specimen was CD4+ T cells sorted from PBMCs, collected 5 days after vaccination. The receptors come from a man aged 45-65 years who received an inactivated influenza vaccine.

This clonotype was detected only a few times. The chain has TRBV20-1 and TRBJ1-5, with D possibly matching TRBD1 (6 bases). Deletions cut 6 bases from V and 4 bases from J, with 13 bases between. The germline CDR1 and CDR2 sequences are DFQATT and SNEGSKA (reference sequence). This CDR3 has 13 amino acids. The DNA for the CDR3 is TGCAGTGCCAACAAACAGGGAAATCAGCCCCAGCATTTT. It codes for CSANKQGNQPQHF.

This clonotype was seen more than once but under ten times. The rearrangement joins TRBV5-1 to TRBJ2-7; D is possibly TRBD1 (6 bases). V gave up 4 bases and J gave up 3 bases, with 8 bases separating them. Germline values: CDR1 SGHRS, CDR2 YFSETQ. The CDR3 runs 12 residues. CDR3 residues: CASSAGVYEQYF. In nucleotides, the CDR3 is TGCGCCAGCAGCGCAGGGGTCTACGAGCAGTACTTC.

This clonotype was found a few times. J is TRBJ2-1 and V is TRBV9; D gene uncertain. The CDR3 is 14 amino acids. Germline V CDR1 and CDR2: SGDLS, YYNGEE. With 2 bases removed from V and 6 bases from J, the gap between germline ends came to 12 bases. Here the CDR3 DNA reads TGTGCCAGCAGCGTCTCTCCCGAAGTCAATGAGCAGTTCTTC. Protein sequence: CASSVSPEVNEQFF.

This clonotype appeared a single time. The chain joins TRBV6-2 or TRBV6-3 to TRBJ2-7; D may be TRBD1 or TRBD2 (5 bases each). This CDR3 has 15 amino acids. CDR1 is MNHEY, CDR2 SVGEGT, per germline. Trimming shortened V by 8 bases and J by 6 bases, and 23 bases separated the two germline ends. The DNA of the CDR3 is TGTGCCAGCGGAACCGGGGCCTATAGTTCCGGCGAGCAGTACTTC. Encoded protein: CASGTGAYSSGEQYF.

This clonotype was seen only a few times. This chain uses TRBV15 with TRBJ1-4; TRBD1 is a possible D gene (5 bases). The CDR3 length is 13 residues. Germline-derived CDR1 and CDR2 are LNHNV and YYDKDF (reference sequence). V was clipped by 6 bases and J by 7 bases, with 12 bases between them. The CDR3 nucleotides read TGTGCCACCAGAGATTCAGGGCTTGAAAAACTGTTTTTT. This encodes CATRDSGLEKLFF. Based on the CDR3 plus reference TRBV15 and TRBJ1-4, the full variable domain is DAMVIQNPRYQVTQFGKPVTLSCSQTLNHNVMYWYQQKSSQAPKLLFHYYDKDFNNEADTPDNFQSRRPNTSFCFLDIRSPGLGDTAMYLCATRDSGLEKLFFGSGTQLSVL.

This clonotype has a handful of counts. This rearrangement joins TRBV4-2 to TRBJ1-5; D perhaps matches TRBD1 (5 bases). Trimming removed 5 bases at V and 0 bases at J, with 11 bases between. The V gene's germline CDR1 is LGHNA and CDR2 YNFKEQ. CDR3 length: 15 amino acids. CDR3 DNA sequence: TGTGCCAGCAGCGGGACGGGGAATAGCAATCAGCCCCAGCATTTT. It encodes CASSGTGNSNQPQHF.

The V and J genes are TRBV3-1 and TRBJ2-3, with TRBD2 matching over 8 bases. The CDR3 runs to 15 residues. CDR1 is LGHDT and CDR2 is YNNKEL in the germline V gene (reference sequence). V was pared by 4 bases and J by 4 bases, with 7 bases of the junction left unmatched. For the CDR3, the DNA is TGTGCCAGCAGCCGGGACGGACTAGCCTCAGATACGCAGTATTTT. Amino acid sequence: CASSRDGLASDTQYF.

This rearrangement joins TRBV4-2 to TRBJ2-1; possible D gene TRBD1, 6 bases. The V and J ends lost 4 bases and 0 bases respectively, with 13 bases between them. Germline loops: CDR1 LGHNA, CDR2 YNFKEQ. The CDR3 has 16 amino acids. As DNA, the CDR3 is TGTGCCAGCAGCCGAGAGACAGGACTCTCCTACAATGAGCAGTTCTTC. Translation gives CASSRETGLSYNEQFF.

This sequence joins TRBV29-1 and TRBJ2-7; 7 bases agree with TRBD1. The CDR3 runs to 12 residues. Germline V gene data show CDR1 as SQVTM and CDR2 as ANQGSEA. Trimming removed 6 bases from V and 6 bases from J; junction bases left unmatched: 8. The CDR3 DNA reads as TGCAGCGTCAAGCAGGGGGTGGCCGAGCAGTACTTC. Protein: CSVKQGVAEQYF.